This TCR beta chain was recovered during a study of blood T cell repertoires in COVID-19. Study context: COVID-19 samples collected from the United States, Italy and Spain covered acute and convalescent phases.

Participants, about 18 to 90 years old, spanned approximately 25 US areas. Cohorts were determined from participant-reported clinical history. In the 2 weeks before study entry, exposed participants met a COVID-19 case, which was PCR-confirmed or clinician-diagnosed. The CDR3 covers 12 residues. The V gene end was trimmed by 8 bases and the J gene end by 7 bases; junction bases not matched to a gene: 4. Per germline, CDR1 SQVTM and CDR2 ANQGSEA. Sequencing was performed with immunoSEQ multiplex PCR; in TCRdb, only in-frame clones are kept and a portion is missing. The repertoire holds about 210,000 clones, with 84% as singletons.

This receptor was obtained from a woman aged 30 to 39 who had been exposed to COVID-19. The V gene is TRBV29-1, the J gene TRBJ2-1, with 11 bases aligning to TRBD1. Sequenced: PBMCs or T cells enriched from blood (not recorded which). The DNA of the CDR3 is TGCAGCTCCCGGGACAGGGGGAATGAGCAGTTCTTC. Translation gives CSSRDRGNEQFF.